These T cell receptor beta chains were read from a single sample in a study of T-cell reconstitution after alpha-beta-depleted transplantation in children. TCRdb ran MiXCR on the PCR reads and lists one entry per CDR3 protein. This table holds a few hundred thousand distinct CDR3 sequences, 9.7% found once. The source material was PBMCs from the stem cell graft donor, sampled from the stem cell graft. These receptor sequences come from a human donor who donated a stem cell graft to a child with SCID. Both conserved end residues are part of each CDR3. D genes are given only for firm matches. Where a row states a size, it is once, few, many or the class of an expanded clone; other rows omit it.

length: 16
V: TRBV5-1
D: TRBD2
J: TRBJ2-1
size: NA
DNA: TGCGCCAGCACCAGGCTACTAGCGGGGGTTGACAATGAGCAGTTCTTC
CDR3: CASTRLLAGVDNEQFF

length: 14
V: TRBV10-3
D: TRBD1
J: TRBJ1-6
size: many
DNA: TGTGCCATCAGTGAAGACAGGGGAAATTCACCCCTCCACTTT
CDR3: CAISEDRGNSPLHF

length: 15
V: TRBV20-1
D: TRBD1
J: TRBJ1-2
size: many
DNA: TGCAGTCCCTATCCCGGGACAGGGAATACCTATGGCTACACCTTC
CDR3: CSPYPGTGNTYGYTF

length: 15
V: TRBV6-1
D: NA
J: TRBJ1-2
size: many
DNA: TGTGCCAGCAGCCCCTCCGGGGACCGAACGTTGGGCTACACCTTC
CDR3: CASSPSGDRTLGYTF

length: 15
V: TRBV5-1
D: NA
J: TRBJ2-3
size: NA
DNA: TGCGCCAGCAGCTTGAACAAGCCATCCACAGATACGCAGTATTTT
CDR3: CASSLNKPSTDTQYF

length: 12
V: TRBV7-9
D: NA
J: TRBJ2-5
size: few
DNA: TGTGCCAGCAGCGAGGTGGGGGAGACCCAGTACTTC
CDR3: CASSEVGETQYF

length: 14
V: TRBV5-1
D: TRBD2
J: TRBJ2-1
size: NA
DNA: TGCGCCAGCAGCGACAGCGGGGGGAATAATGAGCAGTTCTTC
CDR3: CASSDSGGNNEQFF

length: 15
V: TRBV6-2/TRBV6-3
D: NA
J: TRBJ2-2
size: NA
DNA: TGTGCCAGCTCCCCGGGACGCCGGAACACCGGGGAGCTGTTTTTT
CDR3: CASSPGRRNTGELFF

length: 17
V: TRBV6-2/TRBV6-3
D: NA
J: TRBJ2-7
size: many
DNA: TGTGCCAGCAGTTACGTCTTAGGCAACAAGGCAGTCTACGAGCAGTACTTC
CDR3: CASSYVLGNKAVYEQYF

length: 16
V: TRBV5-1
D: NA
J: TRBJ2-3
size: many
DNA: TGCGCCAGCAGCTTGGGGAACACAGCTAGCACAGATACGCAGTATTTT
CDR3: CASSLGNTASTDTQYF

length: 12
V: TRBV20-1
D: NA
J: TRBJ2-1
size: many
DNA: TGCAGTGCTAGAGGGACCCGGAGTGAGCAGTTCTTC
CDR3: CSARGTRSEQFF